Each of the 14 T cell receptor beta chains below was sequenced from the same sample in a study of T-cell reconstitution after alpha-beta-depleted transplantation in children (dated by TCRdb to 2016 to 2017). Interpreted using the paper, the treatment or condition label stands for: allogeneic hematopoietic cell transplantation with graft depleted of TCRalphabeta T cells and CD19 B cells. Library preparation employed PCR. Sequencing relied on an Illumina HiSeq 2500. TCR libraries were prepared with molecular barcoding, using unique molecular identifiers to normalize TCRbeta repertoire quantification. TCRdb reworked the public reads: Q25 trimming with fastp, MiXCR clone assembly, productive beta chains retained. Each entry is one CDR3 protein sequence, shown with its most common DNA and genes. The sample yields under 300,000 distinct CDR3 sequences; about 9.9% were counted once. The ten largest clones represent 23% of the sample.

Specimen: peripheral blood, collected 180 days after TCRalphabeta/CD19-depleted stem cell transplant. The receptor source for this set is a male patient between 2 and 10 years old who had a stem cell transplant for chronic granulomatous disease, so the T cells may come from the graft donor.

This clonotype appeared a few times. The CDR3 protein is CASRLSGGGNTQYF. Here the CDR3 DNA reads TGTGCCAGCAGACTTAGCGGGGGGGGAAATACGCAGTATTTT. The rearrangement uses TRBV7-8 and TRBJ2-3, with 11 positions matching TRBD2. The CDR3 contains 14 residues. Germline lookup yields CDR1 SGHVS and CDR2 FQNEAQ. The trim removed 6 bases at V and 7 bases at J, leaving 6 bases unmatched.

This chain links TRBV5-1 with TRBJ2-4; tentatively, D is TRBD1 (6 bases). Germline loops: CDR1 SGHRS, CDR2 YFSETQ. The ends were cut back, 1 base at V and 3 bases at J, with 14 bases in the middle. The CDR3 length is 16 residues. CDR3 region: CASSLNTGIIKNIQYF. In DNA form, the CDR3 reads TGCGCCAGCAGCTTGAATACAGGGATAATCAAAAACATTCAGTACTTC.

This clonotype was seen repeatedly, ten times or more. V usage is TRBV28 and J usage is TRBJ1-6, with 9 bases lining up with TRBD1. V lost 6 bases to trimming and J lost 5 bases; unmatched junction nucleotides: 8. Germline V CDR1 and CDR2: MDHEN, SYDVKM. This CDR3 spans 16 amino acids. The CDR3 nucleotides read TGTGCCAGCAGCAGACCCGGGACAGGGCATAATTCACCCCTCCACTTT. Amino acids: CASSRPGTGHNSPLHF. The full variable domain, rest sourced from reference TRBV28 and TRBJ1-6, is DVKVTQSSRYLVKRTGEKVFLECVQDMDHENMFWYRQDPGLGLRLIYFSYDVKMKEKGDIPEGYSVSREKKERFSLILESASTNQTSMYLCASSRPGTGHNSPLHFGNGTRLTVT.

This clonotype was observed many times. V gene TRBV9 combines with J gene TRBJ2-1; D is unclear. Germline CDR1 is SGDLS and CDR2 is YYNGEE. V was trimmed by 3 bases and J by 4 bases, leaving 5 bases between them. The CDR3 loop spans 12 amino acids. The CDR3 spells CASSAGYNEQFF. The CDR3, as DNA: TGTGCCAGCAGCGCGGGTTACAATGAGCAGTTCTTC.

This clonotype was found many times. The gene calls are TRBV5-1 and TRBJ2-5; 11 nucleotides agree with TRBD2. There are 12 residues in the CDR3. Germline V gives CDR1 SGHRS, CDR2 YFSETQ. Trimming removed 4 bases from V and 13 bases from J; junction bases left unmatched: 6. CDR3 nucleotides: TGCGCCAGCAGCCCATCTAGCGGGGGGATGTACTTC. It yields the protein CASSPSSGGMYF. Combining the CDR3 with reference TRBV5-1 and TRBJ2-5 gives the whole variable domain KAGVTQTPRYLIKTRGQQVTLSCSPISGHRSVSWYQQTPGQGLQFLFEYFSETQRNKGNFPGRFSGRQFSNSRSEMNVSTLELGDSALYLCASSPSSGGMYFGPGTRLLVL.

This clonotype showed up many times. The V call is TRBV29-1, the J call TRBJ1-1; tentatively, D is TRBD1 (5 bases). The CDR3 extends over 11 amino acids. The germline CDR1 and CDR2 sequences are SQVTM and ANQGSEA. V was clipped by 7 bases and J by 4 bases, with 10 bases between them. The CDR3 bases are TGCAGCGCAATTGGGGGCACTGAAGCTTTCTTT. Translation gives CSAIGGTEAFF.

This clonotype was seen repeatedly, ten times or more. The chain recombines TRBV15 with TRBJ2-5; 10 bases align to TRBD2. V shed 0 bases and J 5 bases; nucleotides not matched to a gene: 9. Germline CDR1 LNHNV, CDR2 YYDKDF (reference sequence). The CDR3 extends over 17 amino acids. Here the CDR3 reads CATSRDRAGGPMETQYF. CDR3 DNA: TGTGCCACCAGCAGAGATCGAGCGGGAGGGCCGATGGAGACCCAGTACTTC.

There are many counts of this clonotype. V gene TRBV5-1 combines with J gene TRBJ2-1; TRBD1 matches 8 bases. The CDR3 runs 13 residues. Germline CDR1 SGHRS, CDR2 YFSETQ. Trimming at V came to 6 bases and at J to 4 bases, leaving 3 bases not matched to a gene. CDR3 bases: TGCGCCAGCAAGGACAGGGTTTACAATGAGCAGTTCTTC. Translated: CASKDRVYNEQFF.

Concerning this clonotype: A much larger clone differs from this one at a single base, so this may be a read error. The gene calls are TRBV12-3 or TRBV12-4 and TRBJ2-2; 10 bases align to TRBD2. This CDR3 spans 17 amino acids. V trimming: 5 bases; J trimming: 5 bases; junction bases outside the gene matches: 11. The CDR3: CASSRVAGGPRTGELFF. The CDR3 nucleotides read TGTGCCAGCAGTAGGGTAGCGGGGGGACCGAGGACCGGGGAGCTGTTTTTT.

This clonotype was picked up many times. CDR3 coding DNA: TGTGCCAGCAGTTCAGCTAGTTTGGGACAGCCGGAAAAACTGTTTTTT. It yields the protein CASSSASLGQPEKLFF. The chain couples TRBV12-3 or TRBV12-4 to TRBJ1-4; 7 bases line up with TRBD1. Trimming removed 4 bases from V and 8 bases from J; junction bases left unmatched: 13. The CDR3 is made up of 16 amino acids.

In this sample, this clonotype turned up many times. The chain links TRBV7-2 to TRBJ1-5; tentatively, D is TRBD1 (5 bases). Germline V CDR1 and CDR2: SGHTA, FQGNSA. Trimming left V 10 bases short and J 4 bases short, with 23 bases between. This CDR3 is 16 amino acids long. The CDR3 here is CATSISGTRGNQPQHF. CDR3 sequence (DNA): TGTGCCACCTCAATTTCCGGGACTAGGGGAAATCAGCCCCAGCATTTT.

This clonotype was seen repeatedly, ten times or more. The rearrangement links TRBV12-3 or TRBV12-4 to TRBJ2-7; either TRBD1 or TRBD2 may supply D (5 bases each). V was trimmed by 3 bases and J by 0 bases, leaving 9 bases between them. The CDR3 runs to 14 residues. This CDR3 reads CASSFSGTSYEQYF. In DNA, the CDR3 is TGTGCCAGCAGTTTCTCCGGGACCTCCTACGAGCAGTACTTC.

This clonotype was counted ten times or more. This chain links TRBV20-1 with TRBJ2-1; 10 bases map to TRBD2. CDR3 size: 13 residues. Looked up from germline, CDR1 is DFQATT and CDR2 is SNEGSKA (reference sequence). The V and J ends lost 6 bases and 10 bases, in that order; junction bases with no gene match: 9. The CDR3 DNA reads TGCAGTGCCCAATATAGACTAGCGGGCGAGCAGTTCTTC. Translated: CSAQYRLAGEQFF.

This clonotype occurred many times. The rearrangement links TRBV29-1 to TRBJ2-5; TRBD2 matches at 15 bases. J was trimmed by 6 bases and V by 4 bases; bases with no gene match: 3. This CDR3 is 14 amino acids long. The V gene's germline CDR1 is SQVTM and CDR2 ANQGSEA. The CDR3 is CSVGTSGRVKTQYF. DNA for the CDR3: TGCAGCGTTGGGACTAGCGGGAGGGTAAAGACCCAGTACTTC.